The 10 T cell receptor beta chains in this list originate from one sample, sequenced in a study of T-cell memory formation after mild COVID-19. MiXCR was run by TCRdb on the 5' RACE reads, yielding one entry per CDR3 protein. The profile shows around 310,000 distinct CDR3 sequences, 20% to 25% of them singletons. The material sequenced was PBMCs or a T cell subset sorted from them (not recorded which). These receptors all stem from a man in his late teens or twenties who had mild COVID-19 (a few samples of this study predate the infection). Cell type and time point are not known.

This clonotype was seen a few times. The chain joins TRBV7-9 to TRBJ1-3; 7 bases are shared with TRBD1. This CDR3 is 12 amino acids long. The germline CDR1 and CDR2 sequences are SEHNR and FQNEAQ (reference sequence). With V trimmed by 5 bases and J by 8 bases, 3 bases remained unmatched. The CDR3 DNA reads TGTGCCAGCAGCGTCACAGGGGACACCATATATTTT. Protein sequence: CASSVTGDTIYF.

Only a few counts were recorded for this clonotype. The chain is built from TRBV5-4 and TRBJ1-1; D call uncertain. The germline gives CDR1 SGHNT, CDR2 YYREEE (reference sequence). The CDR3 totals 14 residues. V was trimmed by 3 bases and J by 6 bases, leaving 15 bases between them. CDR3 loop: CASSSFGRAAEAFF. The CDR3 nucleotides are TGTGCCAGCAGCTCCTTCGGGAGGGCTGCTGAAGCTTTCTTT. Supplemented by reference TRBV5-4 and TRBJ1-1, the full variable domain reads ETGVTQSPTHLIKTRGQQVTLRCSSQSGHNTVSWYQQALGQGPQFIFQYYREEENGRGNFPPRFSGLQFPNYSSELNVNALELDDSALYLCASSSFGRAAEAFFGQGTRLTVV.

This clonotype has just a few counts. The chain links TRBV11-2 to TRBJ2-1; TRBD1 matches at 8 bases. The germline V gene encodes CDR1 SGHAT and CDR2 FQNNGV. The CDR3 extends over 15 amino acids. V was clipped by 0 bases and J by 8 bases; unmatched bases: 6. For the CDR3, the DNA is TGTGCCAGCAGCTTAGAGTGGCAGGGGGCTGATGAGCAGTTCTTC. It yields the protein CASSLEWQGADEQFF.

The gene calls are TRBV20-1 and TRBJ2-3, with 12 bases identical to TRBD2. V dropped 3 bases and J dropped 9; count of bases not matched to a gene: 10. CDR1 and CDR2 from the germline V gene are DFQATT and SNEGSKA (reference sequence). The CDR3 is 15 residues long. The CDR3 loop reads CSAREPSGGAETQYF. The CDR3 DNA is TGCAGTGCTAGGGAACCTAGCGGGGGGGCGGAGACGCAGTATTTT.

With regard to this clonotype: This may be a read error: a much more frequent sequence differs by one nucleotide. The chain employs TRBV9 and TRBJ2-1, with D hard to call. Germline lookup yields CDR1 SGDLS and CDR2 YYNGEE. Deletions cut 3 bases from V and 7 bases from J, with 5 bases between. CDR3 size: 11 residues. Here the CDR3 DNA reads TGTGCCAGCAGCGGATGGAATGAGCAGTTCTTC. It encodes CASSGWNEQFF.

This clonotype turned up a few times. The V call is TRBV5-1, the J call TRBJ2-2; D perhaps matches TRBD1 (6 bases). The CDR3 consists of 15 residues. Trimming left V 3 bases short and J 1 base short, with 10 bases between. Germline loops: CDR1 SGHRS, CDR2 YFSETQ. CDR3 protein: CASSYLGQNTGELFF. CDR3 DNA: TGCGCCAGCAGCTACCTGGGACAGAACACCGGGGAGCTGTTTTTT.

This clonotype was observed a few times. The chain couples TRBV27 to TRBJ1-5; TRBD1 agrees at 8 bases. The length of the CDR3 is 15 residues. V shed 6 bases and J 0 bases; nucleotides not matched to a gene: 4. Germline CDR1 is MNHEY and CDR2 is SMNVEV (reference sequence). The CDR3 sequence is CASSHRGTSNQPQHF. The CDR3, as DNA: TGTGCCAGCAGCCACAGGGGGACTAGCAATCAGCCCCAGCATTTT.

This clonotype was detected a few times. The CDR3 protein is CASSKGVDRTFNQPQHF. In nucleotides, the CDR3 is TGTGCCAGCAGCAAGGGGGTGGACAGGACATTTAATCAGCCCCAGCATTTT. This chain uses TRBV11-2 with TRBJ1-5; 7 bases map to TRBD1. V was pared by 5 bases and J by 4 bases, with 14 bases of the junction left unmatched. This CDR3 is 17 amino acids long. From germline, CDR1 is SGHAT and CDR2 FQNNGV.

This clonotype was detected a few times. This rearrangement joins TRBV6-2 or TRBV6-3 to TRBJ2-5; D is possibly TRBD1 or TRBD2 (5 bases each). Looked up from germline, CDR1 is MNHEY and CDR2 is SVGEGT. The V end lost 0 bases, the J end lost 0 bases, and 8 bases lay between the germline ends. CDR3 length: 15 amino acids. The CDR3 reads CASSYSTGHQETQYF. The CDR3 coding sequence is TGTGCCAGCAGTTACTCTACGGGGCACCAAGAGACCCAGTACTTC.

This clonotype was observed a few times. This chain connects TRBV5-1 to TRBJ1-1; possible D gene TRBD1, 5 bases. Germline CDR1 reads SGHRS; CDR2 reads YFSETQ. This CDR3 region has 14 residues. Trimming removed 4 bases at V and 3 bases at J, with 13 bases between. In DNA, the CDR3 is TGCGCCAGCAGCCTCAGGGTTACGGACACTGAAGCTTTCTTT. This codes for CASSLRVTDTEAFF. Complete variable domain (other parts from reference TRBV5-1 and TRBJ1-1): KAGVTQTPRYLIKTRGQQVTLSCSPISGHRSVSWYQQTPGQGLQFLFEYFSETQRNKGNFPGRFSGRQFSNSRSEMNVSTLELGDSALYLCASSLRVTDTEAFFGQGTRLTVV.